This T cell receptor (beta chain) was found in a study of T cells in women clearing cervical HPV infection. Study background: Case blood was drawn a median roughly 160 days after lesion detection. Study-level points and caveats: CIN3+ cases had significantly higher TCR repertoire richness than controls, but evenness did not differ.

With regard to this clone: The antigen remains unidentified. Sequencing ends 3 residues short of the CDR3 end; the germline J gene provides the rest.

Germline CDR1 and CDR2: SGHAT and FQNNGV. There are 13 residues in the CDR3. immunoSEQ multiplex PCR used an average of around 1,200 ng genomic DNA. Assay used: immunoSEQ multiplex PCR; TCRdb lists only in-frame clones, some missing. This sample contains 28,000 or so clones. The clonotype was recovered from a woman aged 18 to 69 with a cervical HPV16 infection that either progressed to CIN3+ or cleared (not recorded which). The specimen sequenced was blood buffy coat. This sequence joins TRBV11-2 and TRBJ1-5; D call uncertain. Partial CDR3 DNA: TGTGCCAGCAGCCCCAGGCCCGAGGAACCC. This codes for CASSPRPEEP. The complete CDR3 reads CASSPRPEEPQHF.